The 17 T cell receptor beta chains below were found in one sample sequenced in a study of cytomegalovirus exposure and HLA in healthy donors (dated 2017 in TCRdb). Library construction relied on the immunoSEQ multiplex PCR assay. For the multiplex PCR, a mixture combining 60 forward primers for TCR Vbeta segments and 13 reverse primers for TCR Jbeta segments was used. Drawn from immuneACCESS, this table holds only the in-frame rearrangements with V and J called that TCRdb kept. Clones are partly lost; checked studies trace under half to an unresolved V gene and leave the rest unexplained. The sample has about 160,000 clones on record, about three quarters of them singletons. The ten largest clones take up around 1.5% of the sample. The specimen sequenced was PBMCs. The source is a woman aged 25 to 39 in good health and CMV-seronegative.

The V call is TRBV5-4, the J call TRBJ1-1; 8 bases match TRBD1. V lost 4 bases to trimming and J lost 5 bases; unmatched junction nucleotides: 16. The CDR3 covers 17 residues. From germline, CDR1 is SGHNT and CDR2 YYREEE (reference sequence). The CDR3 spells CASSQPGGLMRGTEAFF. CDR3 bases: TGTGCCAGCAGCCAACCAGGGGGCTTAATGAGGGGAACTGAAGCTTTCTTT.

The J gene is TRBJ1-1, the V gene TRBV9; 9 bases are a match to TRBD1. This CDR3 spans 14 amino acids. V lost 3 bases, J lost 5 bases, and 5 bases stayed unmatched. The germline gives CDR1 SGDLS, CDR2 YYNGEE. This CDR3 is CASSDNRGPTEAFF. The CDR3 DNA is TGTGCCAGCAGCGATAACAGGGGGCCTACTGAAGCTTTCTTT.

In its sample, this clone was seen a few times. This chain joins TRBV11-2 and TRBJ1-1; maybe TRBD1 (5 bases). V lost 3 bases, J lost 0 bases, and 8 bases lay in between. Germline CDR1 and CDR2: SGHAT and FQNNGV. The CDR3 is 14 amino acids. CDR3 sequence reads: CASSFKQVNTEAFF. The CDR3 region has the DNA TGTGCCAGCAGCTTTAAACAGGTGAACACTGAAGCTTTCTTT.

J is TRBJ2-1 and V is TRBV6-6, with D maybe TRBD1 (6 bases). The CDR3 totals 14 residues. Germline lookup yields CDR1 MNHNY and CDR2 SVGAGI (reference sequence). V lost 6 bases to trimming and J lost 6 bases, with 15 bases between them. CDR3 region: CASRQGQWSNEQFF. CDR3 nucleotide sequence: TGTGCCAGCAGACAAGGACAGTGGAGCAATGAGCAGTTCTTC.

The chain recombines TRBV30 with TRBJ2-1; D unclear. V was trimmed by 0 bases and J by 10 bases, leaving 13 bases between them. The germline V gene encodes CDR1 GTSNPN and CDR2 SVGIG (reference sequence). This CDR3 is built from 13 residues. CDR3 sequence: CAWSVLSSLEQFF. CDR3 nucleotides: TGTGCCTGGAGTGTACTGAGTAGCTTAGAGCAGTTCTTC.

This chain connects TRBV4-1 to TRBJ1-1; the D gene is possibly TRBD1 (5 bases). Trimming took off 3 bases at V and 6 bases at J, with 23 bases between the two ends. Germline CDR1 MGHRA, CDR2 YSYEKL. This CDR3 contains 17 residues. The CDR3 protein is CASSHVGGALGNSEAFF. The CDR3 nucleotides read TGCGCCAGCAGCCACGTGGGGGGAGCGTTGGGTAACTCTGAAGCTTTCTTT.

The V and J genes are TRBV23-1 and TRBJ1-1; D unresolved. TRBV23-1 is reported as an ORF; its role is uncertain. V lost 11 bases, J lost 2 bases, and 15 bases lay in between. The CDR3 length is 13 residues. CDR3 protein: CAAAGKTNTEAFF. CDR3 DNA: TGCGCCGCGGCCGGGAAGACAAACACTGAAGCTTTCTTT.

V and J are TRBV30 and TRBJ1-4, with 7 bases matching TRBD1. The V and J ends lost 2 bases and 3 bases, in that order; junction bases with no gene match: 6. The CDR3 sequence is 15 residues long. The germline CDR1 and CDR2 sequences are GTSNPN and SVGIG (reference sequence). This chain's CDR3 is CAWSFLQGSNEKLFF. CDR3 nucleotides: TGTGCCTGGAGTTTTCTACAGGGGTCTAATGAAAAACTGTTTTTT.

The chain uses TRBV19 and TRBJ1-3; D uncertain. The CDR3 consists of 17 residues. The ends were cut back, 3 bases at V and 7 bases at J, with 22 bases in the middle. Germline V gene sequence: CDR1 LNHDA, CDR2 SQIVND (reference sequence). DNA for the CDR3: TGTGCCAGTAGTATCCTTAGAGTTGCCGGTGAGGCGAACACCATATATTTT. It translates to CASSILRVAGEANTIYF.

This chain connects TRBV27 to TRBJ1-1; tentative D call: TRBD1 (6 bases). Germline V gives CDR1 MNHEY, CDR2 SMNVEV (reference sequence). The CDR3 runs 15 residues. The germline V and J ends were trimmed by 5 bases and 6 bases, with 19 bases remaining between them. In DNA, the CDR3 is TGTGCCAGCAGTCGGACAGAGTGGGTGAAACCTGAAGCTTTCTTT. Translating it yields CASSRTEWVKPEAFF.

The chain is built from TRBV6-4 and TRBJ2-1; 15 bases align to TRBD2. Trimming cost V 6 bases and J 10 bases; bases outside gene matches: 1. Germline V gene sequence: CDR1 MRHNA, CDR2 SNTAGT. The CDR3 spans 13 residues. CDR3 sequence reads: CASSGTSGGEQFF. The DNA for the CDR3 is TGTGCCAGCAGCGGGACTAGCGGGGGGGAGCAGTTCTTC.

CDR3 in DNA: TGTGCCAGCAGCAAATCCGGGGGGGCTGAAGCTTTCTTT. This translates into CASSKSGGAEAFF. This sequence joins TRBV9 and TRBJ1-1; D is possibly TRBD1 (5 bases). Trimming took off 4 bases at V and 6 bases at J, with 13 bases between the two ends. The CDR3 sequence is 13 residues long. In germline, CDR1 is SGDLS, CDR2 YYNGEE.

The chain joins TRBV28 to TRBJ1-1; no clear D gene. Per germline, CDR1 MDHEN and CDR2 SYDVKM. The CDR3 contains 11 residues. V was clipped by 8 bases and J by 1 base, with 5 bases between them. The CDR3 DNA reads as TGTGCCAGCGCGTGGAACACTGAAGCTTTCTTT. Protein sequence: CASAWNTEAFF.

This clone was seen a handful of times. V gene TRBV6-1 combines with J gene TRBJ2-2; 11 bases line up with TRBD1. V lost 7 bases and J lost 4; bases outside the gene matches: 5. Germline V lookup: CDR1 MNHNS, CDR2 SASEGT. The CDR3 length is 15 residues. CDR3 loop: CASTRDRGGTGELFF. CDR3 coding DNA: TGTGCCAGCACTCGGGACAGGGGGGGCACCGGGGAGCTGTTTTTT.

To note about this clone: One junction end disagrees with the germline gene, perhaps due to a read error. V is TRBV7-9 and J is TRBJ2-7; 9 bases align to TRBD1. Per the germline V gene, CDR1 is SEHNR and CDR2 is FQNEAQ (reference sequence). The length of the CDR3 is 16 residues. The CDR3 bases are TGTTCCAGCAGCCATAATCTAGGGACAGGGTCTTACGAGCAGTACTTC. Protein sequence: CSSSHNLGTGSYEQYF.

This chain links TRBV7-9 with TRBJ1-2, with 12 positions matching TRBD1. In germline, CDR1 is SEHNR, CDR2 FQNEAQ (reference sequence). The J segment lost 8 bases and the V segment lost 5 bases, leaving 12 bases of the junction unmatched. The CDR3 extends over 16 amino acids. CDR3 amino acids: CASSPPGTGGVGGYTF. Here the CDR3 DNA reads TGTGCCAGCAGCCCGCCCGGGACAGGGGGCGTGGGGGGCTACACCTTC.

This chain uses TRBV19 with TRBJ2-7; a possible D gene is TRBD1 (6 bases). Germline loops: CDR1 LNHDA, CDR2 SQIVND (reference sequence). The CDR3 runs to 19 residues. Trimming shortened V by 5 bases and J by 1 base, and 27 bases separated the two germline ends. The CDR3 reads CASSRPRGHVVTFSYEQYF. CDR3 bases: TGTGCCAGTAGTCGCCCCAGGGGTCACGTCGTGACATTTTCCTACGAGCAGTACTTC. Based on the CDR3 plus reference TRBV19 and TRBJ2-7, the full variable domain is DGGITQSPKYLFRKEGQNVTLSCEQNLNHDAMYWYRQDPGQGLRLIYYSQIVNDFQKGDIAEGYSVSREKKESFPLTVTSAQKNPTAFYLCASSRPRGHVVTFSYEQYFGPGTRLTVT.